The T cell receptor (beta chain) under discussion was sequenced for a study of blood T cell repertoires in COVID-19. Only in-frame clones appear in the TCRdb table, and some are missing; sequencing was by immunoSEQ multiplex PCR. The sample contains about 40,000 clones, about 90% of which appear only once. This clonotype was sampled from a woman older than 75 with active COVID-19. Input material: peripheral blood.

The CDR3 coding sequence is TGTGCCAGCAGCCAAGGACAGAACAATCAGCCCCAGCATTTT. This translates into CASSQGQNNQPQHF. The V call is TRBV3-1 (or the pseudogene TRBV3-2), the J call TRBJ1-5, with D tentatively TRBD1 (5 bases). The CDR3 covers 14 residues. Germline V gene sequence: CDR1 LGHDT, CDR2 YNNKEL (reference sequence). Trimming removed 1 base from V and 3 bases from J, with 7 bases in between.